The 5 T cell receptor beta chains below come from one sample, sequenced in a study of cytomegalovirus exposure and HLA in healthy donors. Only in-frame clones appear in the TCRdb table, and some are missing; sequencing was by immunoSEQ multiplex PCR. The sample includes roughly 100,000 clones, 88% of them seen just once. Sequenced sample: PBMCs. The receptors derive from a woman aged 18-29 years in good health and CMV-seropositive.

This clone was seen just once. The genes are TRBV6-5 and TRBJ1-5; 8 positions match TRBD1. CDR1 is MNHEY, CDR2 SVGAGI, per germline. After removal of 5 bases from V and 8 bases from J, the junction contained 5 bases not matched to a gene. The CDR3 loop spans 13 amino acids. The DNA of the CDR3 is TGTGCCAGCAGTGTACAGGGGGGCAAGCCCCAGCATTTT. It translates to CASSVQGGKPQHF.

V is TRBV13 and J is TRBJ1-1; D is possibly TRBD1 (6 bases). Germline loops: CDR1 PRHDT, CDR2 FYEKMQ (reference sequence). The V and J ends lost 3 bases and 4 bases respectively, with 12 bases between them. The CDR3 spans 14 residues. The CDR3 here is CASSFRTGSTEAFF. DNA for the CDR3: TGTGCCAGCAGCTTCCGAACAGGGTCCACTGAAGCTTTCTTT.

This clone was detected once. This chain uses TRBV7-9 with TRBJ1-1; D is uncertain. CDR1 and CDR2 from the germline V gene are SEHNR and FQNEAQ (reference sequence). The ends were cut back, 5 bases at V and 0 bases at J, with 10 bases in the middle. This CDR3 has 14 amino acids. CDR3 loop: CASSQMTMNTEAFF. The CDR3 DNA is TGTGCCAGCAGCCAGATGACAATGAACACTGAAGCTTTCTTT.

The chain couples TRBV7-9 to TRBJ2-2, with 9 bases aligning to TRBD2. Germline values: CDR1 SEHNR, CDR2 FQNEAQ (reference sequence). CDR3 length: 18 residues. Germline trimming cut 1 base from V and 4 bases from J; bases unmatched to any gene: 10. CDR3 in amino acids: CASSLGGLAGVLTGELFF. CDR3 sequence (DNA): TGTGCCAGCAGCTTAGGTGGATTAGCGGGGGTTCTCACCGGGGAGCTGTTTTTT.

This clone came up once. V and J are TRBV27 and TRBJ1-5; D not certain. Trimming shortened V by 3 bases and J by 0 bases, and 6 bases separated the two germline ends. The length of the CDR3 is 14 residues. Germline loops: CDR1 MNHEY, CDR2 SMNVEV (reference sequence). CDR3 amino acids: CASSFSVSNQPQHF. CDR3 coding DNA: TGTGCCAGCAGTTTCTCAGTTAGCAATCAGCCCCAGCATTTT.